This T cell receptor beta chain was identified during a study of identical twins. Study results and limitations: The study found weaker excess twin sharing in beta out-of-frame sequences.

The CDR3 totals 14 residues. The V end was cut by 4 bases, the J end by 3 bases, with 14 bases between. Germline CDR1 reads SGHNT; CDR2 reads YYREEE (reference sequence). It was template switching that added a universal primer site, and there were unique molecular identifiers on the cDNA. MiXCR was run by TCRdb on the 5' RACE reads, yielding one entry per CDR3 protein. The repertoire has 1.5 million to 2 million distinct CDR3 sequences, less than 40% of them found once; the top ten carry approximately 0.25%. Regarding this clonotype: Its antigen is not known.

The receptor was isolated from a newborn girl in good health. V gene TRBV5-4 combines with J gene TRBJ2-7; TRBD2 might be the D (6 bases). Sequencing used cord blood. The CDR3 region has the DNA TGTGCCAGCAGCCCCGGGACTCCACTCTACGAGCAGTACTTC. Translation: CASSPGTPLYEQYF.